These 8 T cell receptor beta chains share one sample of origin, sequenced in a study of human T cells and chemical hapten exposure. As to time point: patch test 1, 2 weeks after DPC sensitization. Treatment described: therapeutic diphenylcyclopropenone sensitization with weekly scalp DPC. TCRdb reanalysed the RACE reads using MiXCR and keeps one entry per CDR3 protein. The table lists roughly 98,000 distinct CDR3 sequences, 12% of them singletons, with approximately 2% in the top ten. The sample consisted of whole blood, taken in connection with sensitization to the hapten diphenylcyclopropenone (DPC). The receptors stem from a woman aged 40 to 50 with alopecia areata. Some clones in this sample may be carry-over from other donors' samples.

This clonotype was seen more than once but under ten times. The chain has TRBV29-1 and TRBJ2-7; maybe TRBD1 (6 bases). The CDR3 has 13 amino acids. Trimming cost V 4 bases and J 5 bases, with 15 bases left between them. The V gene's germline CDR1 is SQVTM and CDR2 ANQGSEA. The DNA of the CDR3 is TGCAGCGTTGTCACAGGGATGTCAGACGAGCAGTACTTC. Amino acids: CSVVTGMSDEQYF.

The genes are TRBV29-1 and TRBJ2-7, with D perhaps TRBD1 (7 bases). CDR3 length equals 13 residues. The V end lost 7 bases, the J end lost 5 bases, and 18 bases lay between the germline ends. Germline lookup yields CDR1 SQVTM and CDR2 ANQGSEA. The CDR3 DNA is TGCAGCGCCCGGCTGACAGGGAGGAACGAGCAGTACTTC. Encoded protein: CSARLTGRNEQYF.

This clonotype was detected a few times. The rearrangement uses TRBV7-3 and TRBJ2-5; 10 bases are a match to TRBD1. The J segment lost 5 bases and the V segment lost 7 bases, leaving 7 bases of the junction unmatched. Germline-derived CDR1 and CDR2 are SGHTA and FQGTGA. The CDR3 contains 14 residues. This CDR3 reads CASNLGQGSETQYF. The DNA for the CDR3 is TGTGCCAGCAATCTGGGACAGGGGTCCGAGACCCAGTACTTC.

The V call is TRBV11-2, the J call TRBJ2-1; D may be TRBD2 (6 bases). CDR3 length equals 14 residues. The germline V gene encodes CDR1 SGHAT and CDR2 FQNNGV. V lost 0 bases and J 6 bases, leaving 9 bases between the germline ends. This CDR3 is CASSLDQLANEQFF. The CDR3 DNA reads as TGTGCCAGCAGCTTAGATCAACTAGCCAATGAGCAGTTCTTC.

The chain couples TRBV28 to TRBJ2-5; D unresolved. This CDR3 is 13 amino acids long. Germline V gene sequence: CDR1 MDHEN, CDR2 SYDVKM. The V end lost 7 bases, the J end lost 4 bases, and 13 bases lay between the germline ends. The CDR3 DNA reads as TGTGCCAGCATCGAACCTAGTAGAGAGACCCAGTACTTC. It yields the protein CASIEPSRETQYF.

This rearrangement joins TRBV5-6 to TRBJ2-2; TRBD2 agrees at 7 bases. The V gene's germline CDR1 is SGHDT and CDR2 YYEEEE. CDR3 length equals 19 residues. The V and J ends lost 1 base and 6 bases, in that order; junction bases with no gene match: 18. DNA of the CDR3: TGTGCCAGCAGCTTGATGTTTGTTGTCCCTAGCGGTCGACCCGGGGAGCTGTTTTTT. Protein product: CASSLMFVVPSGRPGELFF.

This clonotype was counted ten times or more. The chain couples TRBV19 to TRBJ2-1; D remains ambiguous. V shed 0 bases and J shed 5 bases, with 8 bases lying between them. The CDR3 is made up of 14 amino acids. The germline V gene encodes CDR1 LNHDA and CDR2 SQIVND (reference sequence). The CDR3 sequence: CASSIDLVDNEQFF. DNA for the CDR3: TGTGCCAGTAGTATAGATCTGGTTGACAATGAGCAGTTCTTC. Complete variable domain (other parts from reference TRBV19 and TRBJ2-1): DGGITQSPKYLFRKEGQNVTLSCEQNLNHDAMYWYRQDPGQGLRLIYYSQIVNDFQKGDIAEGYSVSREKKESFPLTVTSAQKNPTAFYLCASSIDLVDNEQFFGPGTRLTVL.

This clonotype was recorded a few times. This chain joins TRBV7-2 and TRBJ1-3; 7 bases are shared with TRBD1. The junction had 3 bases not matched to a gene; V was cut back by 4 bases and J by 0 bases. This CDR3 has 15 amino acids. The germline V gene has CDR1 SGHTA and CDR2 FQGNSA. As DNA, the CDR3 is TGTGCCAGCAGCTGGGGACAGATCTCTGGAAACACCATATATTTT. It translates to CASSWGQISGNTIYF.